The 25 T cell receptor beta chains reported below all come from one sample, sequenced in a study of shared clonotypes between healthy human individuals. Data came from immunoSEQ multiplex PCR; TCRdb stores just in-frame clones and leaves some out. The repertoire holds more than 450,000 clones, with around 74% as singletons. The material sequenced was PBMCs. These receptors were obtained from a woman aged 40 to 50 in good health. Some clones in this sample may be carry-over from other donors' samples.

This clone was counted a few times. The CDR3 is CAWTTGATEAFF. The CDR3, as DNA: TGTGCCTGGACGACAGGGGCCACTGAAGCTTTCTTT. The gene calls are TRBV30 and TRBJ1-1; 8 bases agree with TRBD1. This CDR3 contains 12 residues. Trimming removed 4 bases from V and 4 bases from J; junction bases left unmatched: 2. The germline gives CDR1 GTSNPN, CDR2 SVGIG (reference sequence).

The genes are TRBV28 and TRBJ1-1; D is possibly TRBD1 (6 bases). CDR1 is MDHEN and CDR2 is SYDVKM in the germline V gene. The CDR3 extends over 14 amino acids. V shed 10 bases and J shed 1 base, with 16 bases lying between them. The CDR3 protein is CAIPNRDPNTEAFF. CDR3 DNA: TGTGCCATCCCCAACAGGGATCCGAACACTGAAGCTTTCTTT. The variable domain in full, with the rest retrieved from reference TRBV28 and TRBJ1-1, is DVKVTQSSRYLVKRTGEKVFLECVQDMDHENMFWYRQDPGLGLRLIYFSYDVKMKEKGDIPEGYSVSREKKERFSLILESASTNQTSMYLCAIPNRDPNTEAFFGQGTRLTVV.

V gene TRBV7-8 combines with J gene TRBJ2-4; no clear D gene. Germline lookup yields CDR1 SGHVS and CDR2 FQNEAQ. This CDR3 spans 13 amino acids. Trimming took 8 bases from V and 8 from J, leaving 16 bases between them. The CDR3 loop reads CASQADPGHIQYF. The CDR3 nucleotides read TGTGCCAGCCAGGCCGACCCTGGGCACATTCAGTACTTC. Combining the CDR3 with reference TRBV7-8 and TRBJ2-4 gives the whole variable domain GAGVSQSPRYKVAKRGQDVALRCDPISGHVSLFWYQQALGQGPEFLTYFQNEAQLDKSGLPSDRFFAERPEGSVSTLKIQRTQQEDSAVYLCASQADPGHIQYFGAGTRLSVL.

The chain uses TRBV5-8 and TRBJ2-7; 7 positions match TRBD1. The CDR3 has 14 residues. Germline CDR1 SGHTS, CDR2 YDEGEE. V shed 3 bases, J shed 3 bases, and the junction held 6 bases outside the gene matches. CDR3 protein: CASSSRAGGYEQYF. The CDR3 nucleotides are TGTGCCAGCAGCTCGCGGGCAGGGGGCTACGAGCAGTACTTC.

The chain carries TRBV21-1 and TRBJ1-1. TRBV21-1 is a pseudogene locus. The CDR3 loop spans 13 amino acids. This CDR3 reads CASSKGRYAEAFF. CDR3 bases: TGTGCCAGCAGCAAAGGACGATACGCTGAAGCTTTCTTT.

The V gene is TRBV6-5, the J gene TRBJ1-2, with no clear D. Germline assignment: CDR1 MNHEY and CDR2 SVGAGI. V lost 2 bases, J lost 3 bases, and 13 bases lay in between. The CDR3 is made up of 15 amino acids. This chain's CDR3 is CASSYNPGEHYGYTF. The CDR3 nucleotides read TGTGCCAGCAGTTACAATCCGGGAGAACACTATGGCTACACCTTC.

This clone was observed a single time. This chain uses TRBV5-5 with TRBJ1-5; D may be TRBD1 (6 bases). This CDR3 contains 16 residues. Germline V CDR1 and CDR2: SGHKS, YYEKEE (reference sequence). The V gene lost 0 bases and the J gene lost 6 bases, with 16 bases spanning the gap. CDR3 DNA: TGTGCCAGCAGCTTGGGCCCGAGGGGGTCAGGTCAGCCCCAGCATTTT. Protein sequence: CASSLGPRGSGQPQHF.

This clone showed up just once. CDR3 sequence: CASNGGETEAFF. CDR3 bases: TGTGCCAGCAATGGCGGGGAAACTGAAGCTTTCTTT. J is TRBJ1-1 and V is TRBV28; D unclear. V shed 7 bases and J shed 5 bases, with 11 bases lying between them. The germline V gene has CDR1 MDHEN and CDR2 SYDVKM. CDR3 length: 12 amino acids.

With respect to this clone: Other DNA variants within this sample encode the same CDR3. The V and J genes are TRBV30 and TRBJ2-6; D unresolved. Germline CDR1 GTSNPN, CDR2 SVGIG (reference sequence). CDR3 size: 12 residues. Trimming pared 4 bases from V and 2 bases from J, leaving 3 bases between. Here the CDR3 reads CAWTTGANVLTF. The CDR3 DNA follows: TGTGCCTGGACTACTGGGGCCAACGTCCTGACTTTC.

The J gene is TRBJ1-2, the V gene TRBV2; 7 nucleotides match TRBD1. Trimming at V came to 6 bases and at J to 4 bases, leaving 5 bases not matched to a gene. This CDR3 region has 13 residues. Germline CDR1 SNHLY, CDR2 FYNNEI. The CDR3 region has the DNA TGTGCCAGCAGCCGCGGGACAGTCTATGGCTACACCTTC. Protein: CASSRGTVYGYTF. Together with reference TRBV2 and TRBJ1-2, the CDR3 gives the full variable domain: EPEVTQTPSHQVTQMGQEVILRCVPISNHLYFYWYRQILGQKVEFLVSFYNNEISEKSEIFDDQFSVERPDGSNFTLKIRSTKLEDSAMYFCASSRGTVYGYTFGSGTRLTVV.

This chain links TRBV6-4 with TRBJ2-2; possible D gene TRBD2, 6 bases. This CDR3 region has 15 residues. V was shortened by 0 bases and J by 5 bases, with 10 bases between the two germline ends. Germline V gene data show CDR1 as MRHNA and CDR2 as SNTAGT. Written as DNA, the CDR3 is TGTGCCAGCAGTGACTCTACTAGCTTAACCGGGGAGCTGTTTTTT. Its translation is CASSDSTSLTGELFF.

The chain has TRBV10-1 and TRBJ2-5, with D possibly being TRBD1 (5 bases). This CDR3 contains 13 residues. Germline values: CDR1 WNHNN, CDR2 SYGVQD (reference sequence). Trimming pared 3 bases from V and 5 bases from J, leaving 10 bases between. Here the CDR3 DNA reads TGCGCCAGCAGTGACCAGGGCCGGGAGACCCAGTACTTC. Its protein product is CASSDQGRETQYF.

The chain joins TRBV4-1 to TRBJ2-7; D possibly corresponds to TRBD2 (6 bases). Trimming took 0 bases from V and 0 from J, leaving 15 bases between them. In germline, CDR1 is MGHRA, CDR2 YSYEKL. CDR3 size: 17 residues. The CDR3: CASSQDPPGTSSYEQYF. The DNA of the CDR3 is TGCGCCAGCAGCCAAGACCCCCCCGGGACTTCCTCCTACGAGCAGTACTTC.

As concerns this clone: At one of its ends the junction is not consistent with the germline gene, which may arise from a read error. The chain recombines TRBV5-4 with TRBJ2-3; TRBD2 matches at 13 bases. Germline V gene data show CDR1 as SGHNT and CDR2 as YYREEE (reference sequence). The CDR3 runs to 17 residues. CDR3 amino acids: CASSTGTSGNAADTQYF. CDR3 DNA: TGTGCCAGCAGCACCGGGACTAGCGGGAATGCGGCAGATACGCAATATTTT.

V gene TRBV11-2 combines with J gene TRBJ2-3, with 14 bases fitting TRBD2. CDR1 SGHAT and CDR2 FQNNGV come from the germline V gene. The CDR3 extends over 16 amino acids. J lost 10 bases, V lost 4 bases, and 10 bases had no gene match. The CDR3 here is CASSSPTSGRAGAQYF. The CDR3 DNA reads TGTGCCAGCAGCTCCCCGACTAGCGGGAGGGCGGGGGCGCAGTATTTT.

V is TRBV11-2 and J is TRBJ2-4; the match to TRBD2 covers 7 bases. CDR3 length equals 19 residues. Germline-derived CDR1 and CDR2 are SGHAT and FQNNGV. J lost 0 bases, V lost 0 bases, and 11 bases had no gene match. The CDR3 region is CASSLEPPGAGIAKNIQYF. Written as DNA, the CDR3 is TGTGCCAGCAGCTTAGAGCCCCCAGGAGCGGGAATAGCCAAAAACATTCAGTACTTC.

V and J are TRBV27 and TRBJ1-4, with TRBD1 matching over 7 bases. The CDR3 is made up of 14 amino acids. With V trimmed by 6 bases and J by 7 bases, 8 bases remained unmatched. CDR1 and CDR2 (germline): MNHEY, SMNVEV (reference sequence). The CDR3 coding sequence is TGTGCCAGCAGACGACAGGGTTTGGGTGAAAAACTGTTTTTT. Translation: CASRRQGLGEKLFF.

In this sample, this clone turned up many times. The CDR3 nucleotides are TGTGCCAGCAGCGTAGCAGCGACTAGCGGGAGCGGTACGCAGTATTTT. This encodes CASSVAATSGSGTQYF. The rearrangement joins TRBV9 to TRBJ2-3; 12 positions match TRBD2. Germline V gene sequence: CDR1 SGDLS, CDR2 YYNGEE. After removal of 0 bases from V and 8 bases from J, the junction contained 7 bases not matched to a gene. This CDR3 spans 16 amino acids. The complete variable domain, with remaining parts taken from reference TRBV9 and TRBJ2-3, reads DSGVTQTPKHLITATGQRVTLRCSPRSGDLSVYWYQQSLDQGLQFLIQYYNGEERAKGNILERFSAQQFPDLHSELNLSSLELGDSALYFCASSVAATSGSGTQYFGPGTRLTVL.

V and J are TRBV30 and TRBJ2-7, with TRBD2 identical over 8 bases. In germline, CDR1 is GTSNPN, CDR2 SVGIG (reference sequence). With V trimmed by 0 bases and J by 3 bases, 16 bases remained unmatched. The CDR3 consists of 18 residues. CDR3 in amino acids: CAWSVRGGLVNPNYEQYF. CDR3 DNA sequence: TGTGCCTGGAGTGTACGAGGGGGACTAGTGAATCCCAACTACGAGCAGTACTTC.

Note on this clone: Its ends do not fully match the called genes, so a read error is possible. The chain joins TRBV5-5 to TRBJ2-7; 7 nucleotides line up with TRBD2. Germline CDR1 and CDR2: SGHKS and YYEKEE (reference sequence). The CDR3 contains 16 residues. The chain's CDR3 is CASSLESGGSSHEQYF. The DNA for the CDR3 is TGTGCCAGCAGCTTGGAGAGTGGCGGGAGCTCCCACGAGCAGTACTTC.

Regarding this clone: A junction boundary mismatches the germline segment, possibly from a read error. The chain carries TRBV7-7 and TRBJ2-2; 11 positions match TRBD1. The CDR3 has 16 residues. Germline CDR1 is SSHAT and CDR2 is FNYEAQ (reference sequence). The CDR3 loop reads CASSLGQGANTGELFF. For the CDR3, the DNA is TGTGCTAGCAGCTTGGGACAGGGGGCGAACACCGGGGAGCTGTTTTTT.

V usage is TRBV11-2 and J usage is TRBJ2-7, with 8 nucleotides matching TRBD2. Germline V gives CDR1 SGHAT, CDR2 FQNNGV. This CDR3 has 13 residues. After removal of 8 bases from V and 4 bases from J, the junction contained 7 bases not matched to a gene. The CDR3, as DNA: TGTGCCAGCGGGACCGGGAGGGCATACGAGCAGTACTTC. Residues: CASGTGRAYEQYF.

This clone was found many times. The chain carries TRBV28 and TRBJ2-7, with 7 bases identical to TRBD1. CDR1 and CDR2 from the germline V gene are MDHEN and SYDVKM. The V gene end was trimmed by 6 bases and the J gene end by 3 bases; junction bases not matched to a gene: 8. The CDR3 extends over 14 amino acids. CDR3 in DNA: TGTGCCAGCAGCAGGGGACAGATTTTCTACGAGCAGTACTTC. Protein: CASSRGQIFYEQYF.

This rearrangement joins TRBV10-3 to TRBJ1-5, with TRBD1 identical over 7 bases. The CDR3 runs to 15 residues. Germline CDR1 is ENHRY and CDR2 is SYGVKD. Trimming removed 10 bases from V and 0 bases from J; junction bases left unmatched: 9. The CDR3 is CATQETGDSNQPQHF. The CDR3 DNA follows: TGTGCCACACAAGAAACAGGGGATAGCAATCAGCCCCAGCATTTT.

CDR3 in DNA: TGTGCCAGCAGCGCTCGGATAAGCAGGGGTACAGATACGCAGTATTTT. Translation gives CASSARISRGTDTQYF. The chain combines TRBV9 with TRBJ2-3, with D maybe TRBD1 (6 bases). Trimming cost V 3 bases and J 3 bases, with 17 bases left between them. The CDR3 consists of 16 residues. The germline CDR1 and CDR2 sequences are SGDLS and YYNGEE.